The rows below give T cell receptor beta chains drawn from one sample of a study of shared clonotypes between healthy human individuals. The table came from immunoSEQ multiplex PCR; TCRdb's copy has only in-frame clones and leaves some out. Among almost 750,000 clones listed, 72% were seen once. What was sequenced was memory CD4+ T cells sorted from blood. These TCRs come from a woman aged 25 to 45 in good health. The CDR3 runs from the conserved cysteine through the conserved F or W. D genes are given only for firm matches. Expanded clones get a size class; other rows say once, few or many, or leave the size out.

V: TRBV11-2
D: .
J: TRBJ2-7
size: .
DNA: TGTGCCAGCAGCCGATCGGGGACGGGGCAGCAGTACTTC
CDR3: CASSRSGTGQQYF

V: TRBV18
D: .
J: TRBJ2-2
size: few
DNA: TGTGCCAGCTCATTAGGCCTGTCCACCGGGGAGCTGTTTTTT
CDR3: CASSLGLSTGELFF

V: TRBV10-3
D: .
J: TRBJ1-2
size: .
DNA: TGTGCCATCAGTGAGTCGTCTTGGATGTCTAACTATGGCTACACCTTC
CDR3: CAISESSWMSNYGYTF

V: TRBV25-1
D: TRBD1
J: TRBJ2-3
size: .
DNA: TGTGCCAGCACCCCCACGGAGACAGGGGATGCAGATACGCAGTATTTT
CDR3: CASTPTETGDADTQYF

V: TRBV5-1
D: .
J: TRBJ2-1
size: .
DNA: TGCGCCAGCAGCTTGGCCTCCCCGACCTACAATGAGCAGTTCTTC
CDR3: CASSLASPTYNEQFF

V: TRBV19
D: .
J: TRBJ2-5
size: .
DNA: TGTGCCAGTAGTCCCACTAGGGCCCAAGAGACCCAGTACTTC
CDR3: CASSPTRAQETQYF

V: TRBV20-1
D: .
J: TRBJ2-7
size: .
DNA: TGCAGTGCATCCTCCCACTACGAGCAGTACTTC
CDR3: CSASSHYEQYF

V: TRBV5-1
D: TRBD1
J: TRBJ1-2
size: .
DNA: TGCGCCAGCAACCCGGGACAGGAGCTTAACTATGGCTACACCTTC
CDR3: CASNPGQELNYGYTF

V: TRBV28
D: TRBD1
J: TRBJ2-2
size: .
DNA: TGTGCCAGCAGTTTAACGGGACAGGGTTTCGCCGGGGAGCTGTTTTTT
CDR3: CASSLTGQGFAGELFF

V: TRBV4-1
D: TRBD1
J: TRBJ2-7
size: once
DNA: TGCGCCAGCAGCCAAGATCGGCGACAGGGGACGCACGAGCAGTACTTC
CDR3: CASSQDRRQGTHEQYF

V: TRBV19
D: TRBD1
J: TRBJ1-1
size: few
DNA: TGTGCCAGTTCGGACAGGGCTAACACTGAAGCTTTCTTT
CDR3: CASSDRANTEAFF

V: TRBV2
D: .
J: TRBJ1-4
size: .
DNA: TGTGCCAGCAGTAAACAGGGAAGGAATGAAAAACTGTTTTTT
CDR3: CASSKQGRNEKLFF

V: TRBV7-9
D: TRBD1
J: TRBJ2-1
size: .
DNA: TGTGCCAGCAGCCCGGGGACAGTAAACTACAATGAGCAGTTCTTC
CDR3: CASSPGTVNYNEQFF

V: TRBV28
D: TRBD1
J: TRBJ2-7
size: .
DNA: TGTGCCAGCAGTTTTCCGGACAGGGGGCGATGGGACTTC
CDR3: CASSFPDRGRWDF

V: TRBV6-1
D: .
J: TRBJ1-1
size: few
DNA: TGTGCCAGCAGCGTTGACAGGAGGAACACTGAAGCTTTCTTT
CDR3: CASSVDRRNTEAFF

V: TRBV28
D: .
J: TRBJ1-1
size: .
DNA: TGTGCCAGCGCACCCTGGACGGGGAACACTGAAGCTTTCTTT
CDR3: CASAPWTGNTEAFF

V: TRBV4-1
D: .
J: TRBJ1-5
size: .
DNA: TGCGCCAGCAGCCAAGAAGCCGGACGCAATCAGCCCCAGCATTTT
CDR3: CASSQEAGRNQPQHF

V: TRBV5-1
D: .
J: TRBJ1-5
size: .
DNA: TGCGCCAGCAGCTTGGTGGGGGGCGCATCCAATCAGCCCCAGCATTTT
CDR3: CASSLVGGASNQPQHF

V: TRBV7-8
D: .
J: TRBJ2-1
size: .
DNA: TGTGCCAGCAGCTTAATCTCCTACAATGAGCAGTTCTTC
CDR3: CASSLISYNEQFF

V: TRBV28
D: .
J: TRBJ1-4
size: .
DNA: TGTGCCAGCAGTATACAGGCGTCTCCGGGAGAAAAACTGTTTTTT
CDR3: CASSIQASPGEKLFF

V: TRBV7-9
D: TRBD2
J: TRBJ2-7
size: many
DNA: TGTGCCGCGAGCAGGCGGGAGACGGACGGGTACGAGCAGTACTTC
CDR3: CAASRRETDGYEQYF

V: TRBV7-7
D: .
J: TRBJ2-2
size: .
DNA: TGTGCCAGCAGCCCCAGGAACGGGGAGCTGTTTTTT
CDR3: CASSPRNGELFF

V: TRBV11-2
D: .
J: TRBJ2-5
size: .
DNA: TGTGCCAGCAGCCAAGGCCCGCAGGAGACCCAGTACTTC
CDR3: CASSQGPQETQYF

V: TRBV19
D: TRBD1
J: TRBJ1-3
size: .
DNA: TGTGCCAGTATGTGGGACAGCTTCTCTGGAAACACCATATATTTT
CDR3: CASMWDSFSGNTIYF

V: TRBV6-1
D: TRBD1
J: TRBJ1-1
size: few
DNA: TGTGCCAGCAGTACCCAAGGAGGACAGGGTGAAGCTTTCTTT
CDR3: CASSTQGGQGEAFF

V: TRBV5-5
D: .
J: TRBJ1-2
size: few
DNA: TGTGCCAGCAGCTTGCGGGAAGGTGGCTACACCTTC
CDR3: CASSLREGGYTF

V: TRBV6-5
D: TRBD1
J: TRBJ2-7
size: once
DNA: TGTGCCAGCAGACCAGAAACAGGGGGTTCCTACGAGCAGTACTTC
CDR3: CASRPETGGSYEQYF

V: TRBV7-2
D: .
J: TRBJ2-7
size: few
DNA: TGTGCCAGCAGGGGCGGTGCGTACGAGCAGTACTTC
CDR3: CASRGGAYEQYF

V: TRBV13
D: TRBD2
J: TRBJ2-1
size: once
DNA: TGTGCCAGCAGCTTGGGGGAAGGCCAGCGGGAGTACAATGAGCAGTTCTTC
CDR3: CASSLGEGQREYNEQFF

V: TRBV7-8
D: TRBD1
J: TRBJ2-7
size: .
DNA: TGTGCCAGCAGCCCCTCAGGACAGGGACTCGAGCAGTACTTC
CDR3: CASSPSGQGLEQYF

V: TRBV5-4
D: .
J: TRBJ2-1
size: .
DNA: TGTGCCAGCAGCAACGACCATAGCTCCTACAATGAGCAGTTCTTC
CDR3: CASSNDHSSYNEQFF

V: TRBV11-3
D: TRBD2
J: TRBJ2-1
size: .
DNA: TGTGCCAGCAGCTCTAGGGGGGGCCTAGCGGGTGAGTCAAGGTACAATGAGCAGTTCTTC
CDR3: CASSSRGGLAGESRYNEQFF

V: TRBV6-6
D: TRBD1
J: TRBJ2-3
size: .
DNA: TGTGCCAGCAGTTTGGACAGGGGAGATACGCAGTATTTT
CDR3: CASSLDRGDTQYF

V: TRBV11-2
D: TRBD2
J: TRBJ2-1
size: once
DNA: TGTGCCAGCAGCTTCTTTAGCGGGGGAGACAATGAGCAGTTCTTC
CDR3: CASSFFSGGDNEQFF

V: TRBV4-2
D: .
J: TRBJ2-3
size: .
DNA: TGTGCCAGCAGCCGCCCTCGTAGCGGAGATTTAGATACGCAGTATTTT
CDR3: CASSRPRSGDLDTQYF

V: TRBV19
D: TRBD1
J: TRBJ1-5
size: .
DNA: TGTGCCAGTAGTGAACAGGGGGGTATCCAGCCCCAGCATTTT
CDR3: CASSEQGGIQPQHF

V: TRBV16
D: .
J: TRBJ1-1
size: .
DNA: TGTGCCAGCAGCCAATCTCGACAGGTCGGCACTGAAGCTTTCTTT
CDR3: CASSQSRQVGTEAFF

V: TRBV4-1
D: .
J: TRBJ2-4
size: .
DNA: TGCGCCAGCAGCCAAGAGTGGAGGCAGAGCATTCAGTACTTC
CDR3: CASSQEWRQSIQYF

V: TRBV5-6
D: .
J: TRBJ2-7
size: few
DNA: TGTGCCAGCAGCCCGAACAGGCCTCCCTACGAGCAGTACTTC
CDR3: CASSPNRPPYEQYF

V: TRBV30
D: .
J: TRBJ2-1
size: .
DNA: TGTGCCTGGAGCCATAAAGGGGCCCCACAACCGTTCTTC
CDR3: CAWSHKGAPQPFF

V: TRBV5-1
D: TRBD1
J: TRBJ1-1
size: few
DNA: TGCGCCAGCAGCTTGGGAACAGGGGGGCTTGAAGCTTTCTTT
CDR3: CASSLGTGGLEAFF

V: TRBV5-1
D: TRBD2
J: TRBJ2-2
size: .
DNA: TGCGCCAGCCGACTAGCCCCGAGCACCGGGGAGCTGTTTTTT
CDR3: CASRLAPSTGELFF

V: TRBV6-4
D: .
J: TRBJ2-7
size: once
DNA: TGTGCCAGCAGGACCGGCGAGCAGTACTTC
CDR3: CASRTGEQYF

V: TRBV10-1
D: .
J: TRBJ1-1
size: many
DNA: TGCGCCAGCAGTGGAATGAACACTGAAGCTTTCTTT
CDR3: CASSGMNTEAFF

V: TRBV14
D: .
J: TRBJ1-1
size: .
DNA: TGTGCCAGCAGCTCGCGGTTGAACACTGAAGCTTTCTTT
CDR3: CASSSRLNTEAFF

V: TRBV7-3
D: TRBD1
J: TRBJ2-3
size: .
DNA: TGTGCCAGCAGCCCCGGGACAGGGATGTCAGATACGCAGTATTTT
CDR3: CASSPGTGMSDTQYF

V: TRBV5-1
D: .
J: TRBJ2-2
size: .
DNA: TGCGCCAGCAGCTTGGGGGATCACACCGGGGAGCTGTTTTTT
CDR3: CASSLGDHTGELFF

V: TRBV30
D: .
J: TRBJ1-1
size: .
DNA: TGTGCCTGGGACTTGGGCACTGAAGCTTTCTTT
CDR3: CAWDLGTEAFF

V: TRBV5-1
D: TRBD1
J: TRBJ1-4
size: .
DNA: TGCGCCAGCAGAGCGGACAGGGGGTCCTCCCTGTTTTTT
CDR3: CASRADRGSSLFF

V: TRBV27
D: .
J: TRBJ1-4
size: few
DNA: TGTGCCAGCAGTTTATCTGCCGGGGGAACTAATGAAAAACTGTTTTTT
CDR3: CASSLSAGGTNEKLFF

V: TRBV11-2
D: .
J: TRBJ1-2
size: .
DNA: TGTGCCAGCAGACCTGACAGCAACTATGGCTACACCTTC
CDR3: CASRPDSNYGYTF

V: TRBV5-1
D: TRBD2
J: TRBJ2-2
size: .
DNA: TGCGCCAGCAGCAAGGGACTACTGACGAACACCGGGGAGCTGTTTTTT
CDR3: CASSKGLLTNTGELFF

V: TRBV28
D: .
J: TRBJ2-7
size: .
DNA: TGTGCCAGCAGTTTACGACAGTTTGTGGGCTCATGGATCTTCGGAGAGCAGTACTTC
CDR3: CASSLRQFVGSWIFGEQYF

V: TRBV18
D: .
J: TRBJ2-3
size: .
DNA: TGTGCCAGCTCACCCGTTTGGGGTAGGGTACCAGATACGCAGTATTTT
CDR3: CASSPVWGRVPDTQYF

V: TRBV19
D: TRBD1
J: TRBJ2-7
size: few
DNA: TGTGCCAGTAGTAGACCCGGGACAGGGGGCTTCGAGCAGTACTTC
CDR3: CASSRPGTGGFEQYF